A selection of T cell receptor beta chains follows, all from one sample in a study of cytomegalovirus exposure and HLA in healthy donors. TCRdb's table, derived via immunoSEQ multiplex PCR, lists solely in-frame clones and lacks some. The sample shows over 150,000 clones, about four fifths of them seen only once. Sequencing was done on a sample of PBMCs. The receptor set was obtained from a male donor in good health and CMV-seropositive. Each CDR3 is given with its conserved first and last residue. The D gene is left open where the match is weak. Not every row has a clone size; where given, it reads once, few, many or a size class.

clone_size: -
j_call: TRBJ1-3
v_call: TRBV10-3
cdr3_length: 15
d_call: -
cdr3_aa: CAISESVSSGNTIYF
cdr3_nt: TGTGCCATCAGTGAGTCTGTCTCCTCTGGAAACACCATATATTTT

clone_size: -
j_call: TRBJ1-6
v_call: TRBV6-6
cdr3_length: 15
d_call: TRBD1
cdr3_aa: CASRVSGGYNSPLHF
cdr3_nt: TGTGCCAGCAGGGTGTCAGGGGGCTATAATTCACCCCTCCACTTT

clone_size: -
j_call: TRBJ1-2
v_call: TRBV13
cdr3_length: 16
d_call: -
cdr3_aa: CASSPAGPTSSYGYTF
cdr3_nt: TGTGCCAGCAGCCCGGCGGGGCCCACCTCTAGCTATGGCTACACCTTC

clone_size: -
j_call: TRBJ1-2
v_call: TRBV30
cdr3_length: 15
d_call: TRBD1
cdr3_aa: CAWSASQGQHYGYTF
cdr3_nt: TGTGCCTGGAGCGCCTCACAGGGGCAGCACTATGGCTACACCTTC

clone_size: -
j_call: TRBJ1-3
v_call: TRBV4-3
cdr3_length: 17
d_call: -
cdr3_aa: CASSHRDFLSSGNTIYF
cdr3_nt: TGCGCCAGCAGCCATAGGGACTTCTTAAGCTCTGGAAACACCATATATTTT

clone_size: -
j_call: TRBJ2-3
v_call: TRBV10-1
cdr3_length: 13
d_call: -
cdr3_aa: CASSPTGTDTQYF
cdr3_nt: TGCGCCAGCAGTCCGACAGGCACAGATACGCAGTATTTT

clone_size: -
j_call: TRBJ1-1
v_call: TRBV27
cdr3_length: 15
d_call: TRBD1
cdr3_aa: CASSPYLSGGGEAFF
cdr3_nt: TGTGCCAGCAGTCCATATTTGTCAGGGGGCGGTGAAGCTTTCTTT

clone_size: -
j_call: TRBJ1-4
v_call: TRBV6-5
cdr3_length: 15
d_call: -
cdr3_aa: CASSRDYLGNEKLFF
cdr3_nt: TGTGCCAGCAGTAGGGACTACCTGGGGAATGAAAAACTGTTTTTT

clone_size: -
j_call: TRBJ2-7
v_call: TRBV19
cdr3_length: 17
d_call: TRBD2
cdr3_aa: CASSPRIAGAVSYEQYF
cdr3_nt: TGTGCCAGTAGTCCACGGATAGCGGGGGCCGTCTCCTACGAGCAGTACTTC

clone_size: few
j_call: TRBJ2-2
v_call: TRBV5-6
cdr3_length: 13
d_call: -
cdr3_aa: CASSFQGAGELFF
cdr3_nt: TGTGCCAGCAGCTTTCAAGGGGCCGGGGAGCTGTTTTTT

clone_size: few
j_call: TRBJ2-5
v_call: TRBV7-2
cdr3_length: 13
d_call: -
cdr3_aa: CASSLAGGETQYF
cdr3_nt: TGTGCCAGCAGCTTAGCGGGGGGAGAGACCCAGTACTTC

clone_size: -
j_call: TRBJ1-2
v_call: TRBV30
cdr3_length: 10
d_call: -
cdr3_aa: CAGGFYGYTF
cdr3_nt: TGTGCCGGGGGGTTCTATGGCTACACCTTC

clone_size: -
j_call: TRBJ1-2
v_call: TRBV5-4
cdr3_length: 16
d_call: TRBD1
cdr3_aa: CASSPRDRATSYGYTF
cdr3_nt: TGTGCCAGCAGCCCGCGGGACAGGGCAACCTCCTATGGCTACACCTTC

clone_size: few
j_call: TRBJ2-6
v_call: TRBV5-1
cdr3_length: 16
d_call: -
cdr3_aa: CASSLALGFGANVLTF
cdr3_nt: TGCGCCAGCAGCTTGGCTCTAGGCTTTGGGGCCAACGTCCTGACTTTC

clone_size: -
j_call: TRBJ2-1
v_call: TRBV19
cdr3_length: 16
d_call: TRBD2
cdr3_aa: CASSSGGVRTHNEQFF
cdr3_nt: TGTGCCAGTAGTTCGGGGGGAGTGAGAACACACAATGAGCAGTTCTTC

clone_size: once
j_call: TRBJ2-5
v_call: TRBV10-2
cdr3_length: 15
d_call: TRBD1
cdr3_aa: CASSESYRGRETQYF
cdr3_nt: TGCGCCAGCAGTGAGTCTTACAGGGGGCGGGAGACCCAGTACTTC

clone_size: -
j_call: TRBJ1-1
v_call: TRBV6-5
cdr3_length: 13
d_call: -
cdr3_aa: CASSQEENTEAFF
cdr3_nt: TGTGCCAGCAGTCAAGAGGAGAACACTGAAGCTTTCTTT

clone_size: -
j_call: TRBJ2-7
v_call: TRBV27
cdr3_length: 15
d_call: -
cdr3_aa: CASSGRSGHNYEQYF
cdr3_nt: TGTGCCAGCTCGGGGAGATCCGGTCATAACTACGAGCAGTACTTC

clone_size: -
j_call: TRBJ1-5
v_call: TRBV28
cdr3_length: 11
d_call: -
cdr3_aa: CASTEEGYQHF
cdr3_nt: TGTGCCAGCACCGAGGAGGGGTACCAGCATTTT

clone_size: -
j_call: TRBJ2-7
v_call: TRBV27
cdr3_length: 15
d_call: TRBD2
cdr3_aa: CASSYLLAGGSEQYF
cdr3_nt: TGTGCCAGCTCTTACCTACTAGCGGGAGGTTCCGAGCAGTACTTC

clone_size: once
j_call: TRBJ2-7
v_call: TRBV2
cdr3_length: 15
d_call: TRBD1
cdr3_aa: CASSGDRAVVYEQYF
cdr3_nt: TGTGCCAGCAGTGGGGACAGGGCTGTTGTCTACGAGCAGTACTTC

clone_size: -
j_call: TRBJ2-1
v_call: TRBV4-2
cdr3_length: 15
d_call: -
cdr3_aa: CASSQEAQVQGEQFF
cdr3_nt: TGTGCCAGCAGCCAAGAAGCCCAAGTTCAGGGTGAGCAGTTCTTC

clone_size: -
j_call: TRBJ2-3
v_call: TRBV30
cdr3_length: 16
d_call: TRBD1
cdr3_aa: CARTRKQGFLSDTQYF
cdr3_nt: TGTGCCAGAACAAGAAAACAGGGGTTCCTGTCAGATACGCAGTATTTT

clone_size: -
j_call: TRBJ2-7
v_call: TRBV7-8
cdr3_length: 11
d_call: -
cdr3_aa: CASSPQYEQYF
cdr3_nt: TGTGCCAGCAGCCCGCAGTACGAGCAGTACTTC

clone_size: -
j_call: TRBJ2-1
v_call: TRBV9
cdr3_length: 17
d_call: TRBD2
cdr3_aa: CASSVELRAGGNNEQFF
cdr3_nt: TGTGCCAGCAGCGTAGAATTAAGAGCGGGGGGGAACAATGAGCAGTTCTTC

clone_size: few
j_call: TRBJ2-7
v_call: TRBV5-1
cdr3_length: 14
d_call: TRBD1
cdr3_aa: CASSQTGQAKEQYF
cdr3_nt: TGCGCCAGCAGCCAAACGGGACAGGCCAAGGAGCAGTACTTC

clone_size: few
j_call: TRBJ2-7
v_call: TRBV9
cdr3_length: 14
d_call: TRBD1
cdr3_aa: CASSSGTGPPQQYF
cdr3_nt: TGTGCCAGCAGCTCCGGGACAGGGCCTCCTCAGCAGTACTTC

clone_size: -
j_call: TRBJ1-4
v_call: TRBV30
cdr3_length: 13
d_call: -
cdr3_aa: CAWRRLGGEKLFF
cdr3_nt: TGTGCCTGGAGGAGGTTGGGAGGTGAAAAACTGTTTTTT

clone_size: -
j_call: TRBJ1-1
v_call: TRBV5-1
cdr3_length: 11
d_call: -
cdr3_aa: CASSQGYEAFF
cdr3_nt: TGCGCCAGCAGCCAGGGGTACGAAGCTTTCTTT